What follows describes a single TCR beta chain. These data originate in a study of blood T cell repertoires in COVID-19. Study-level information: There were acute and convalescent COVID-19 samples, and they came from the United States, Italy and Spain. PBMCs, B-cell-depleted T cells, or T cells were the source of the cDNA or gDNA that made up the material.

Per the study methods: Estimation of nucleated cell counts was performed using reference gene primer amplification. TCRdb's table, derived via immunoSEQ multiplex PCR, lists solely in-frame clones and lacks some. D and trimming come from the DNA, and the V and J calls and clone size come from that table. The sample has roughly 97,000 clones; approximately 84% are singletons. The TCR comes from a man between 60 and 75 years old with acute or convalescent COVID-19. Input material: peripheral blood.

This chain's CDR3 is CASSHSGLAGAASTDTQYF. The CDR3 nucleotides read TGCGCCAGCAGCCACAGCGGACTAGCGGGAGCCGCAAGTACAGATACGCAGTATTTT. V usage is TRBV4-1 and J usage is TRBJ2-3; TRBD2 aligns across 13 bases. Germline trimming cut 3 bases from V and 3 bases from J; bases unmatched to any gene: 12. This CDR3 has 19 residues. Germline V gene lookup returns CDR1 MGHRA and CDR2 YSYEKL.